What follows describes a single T cell receptor (beta chain). Clones were sequenced by immunoSEQ multiplex PCR, and TCRdb holds only the in-frame ones, with some missing. The sample has around 290,000 clones, around nine tenths seen once. The data were taken from a study of blood T cell repertoires in COVID-19. In Cohort 3, a recovered donor had either two negative PCRs, clearance, or symptom resolution. V dropped 5 bases and J dropped 4 bases, with 14 bases sitting between them. The CDR3 length is 14 residues. The germline V gene encodes CDR1 SEHNR and CDR2 FQNEAQ (reference sequence). Material for sequencing was PBMCs or T cells enriched from blood (not recorded which). The V gene is TRBV7-9, the J gene TRBJ1-2; weak D call: TRBD1 (5 bases). This receptor was identified in a woman aged 18-30 years who had recovered from COVID-19. The CDR3 sequence is CASSLTTESYGYTF. CDR3 nucleotide sequence: TGTGCCAGCAGCCTAACGACAGAATCCTATGGCTACACCTTC.